Listed here are 27 T cell receptor beta chains from one sample, sequenced in a study of early T cells in non-severe SARS-CoV-2 infection. TCRdb re-analysed the 5' RACE reads in MiXCR, keeping a single row per CDR3 protein. The sample lists some 30,000 distinct CDR3 sequences, approximately 5% occurring once. The sample consisted of whole blood. These receptors were collected from an adult who was a healthcare worker with PCR-confirmed SARS-CoV-2 infection or an uninfected control (not recorded which).

This clonotype was picked up a small number of times. The rearrangement joins TRBV12-3 or TRBV12-4 to TRBJ1-5; 7 bases are shared with TRBD1. Germline trimming cut 8 bases from V and 1 base from J; bases unmatched to any gene: 2. This CDR3 comprises 13 residues. The CDR3 protein is CASQGGSNQPQHF. The CDR3 DNA follows: TGTGCCAGCCAGGGGGGAAGCAATCAGCCCCAGCATTTT.

This clonotype was seen repeatedly, ten times or more. This sequence joins TRBV10-3 and TRBJ2-1, with 14 bases matching TRBD2. Trimming at V came to 10 bases and at J to 5 bases, leaving 13 bases not matched to a gene. Germline lookup yields CDR1 ENHRY and CDR2 SYGVKD. The CDR3 is 17 residues long. CDR3 in DNA: TGTGCCACCTCCGGGACTAGCGGGGGCCCGGCCCACAATGAGCAGTTCTTC. Residues: CATSGTSGGPAHNEQFF.

In this sample, this clonotype turned up many times. The rearrangement uses TRBV28 and TRBJ1-6; 8 bases are a match to TRBD1. CDR1 is MDHEN and CDR2 is SYDVKM in the germline V gene. J gave up 10 bases and V 6 bases, and 14 bases lay outside the gene matches. The CDR3 has 16 amino acids. CDR3 sequence (DNA): TGTGCCAGCAGCTTCGCAGGGGGCTTGAGGGGGTCACCCCTCCACTTT. Protein sequence: CASSFAGGLRGSPLHF.

This clonotype was found a few times. V gene TRBV9 combines with J gene TRBJ2-5, with TRBD1 identical over 8 bases. CDR3 length: 16 residues. In germline, CDR1 is SGDLS, CDR2 YYNGEE. With 0 bases clipped from V and 5 bases from J, the junction kept 9 bases outside the gene matches. This chain's CDR3 is CASSVDSPRGLETQYF. In DNA form, the CDR3 reads TGTGCCAGCAGCGTAGACTCGCCCAGGGGGCTGGAGACCCAGTACTTC.

Ten or more counts support this clonotype. V and J are TRBV7-2 and TRBJ2-5, with D uncertain. This CDR3 spans 13 amino acids. Germline V gene sequence: CDR1 SGHTA, CDR2 FQGNSA. Trimming shortened V by 3 bases and J by 2 bases, and 7 bases separated the two germline ends. The CDR3 DNA reads as TGTGCCAGCAGCTTTCAGCCGCAAGAGACCCAGTACTTC. Protein sequence: CASSFQPQETQYF.

This clonotype was found many times. The chain links TRBV7-6 to TRBJ2-1; TRBD1 matches at 7 bases. The CDR3 runs 18 residues. J lost 9 bases, V lost 0 bases, and 17 bases had no gene match. Germline-derived CDR1 and CDR2 are SGHVS and FNYEAQ. Here the CDR3 DNA reads TGTGCCAGCAGCTTAGCGATTGACAGGGCTTATCCACGGGGTGAGCAGTTCTTC. This sequence encodes CASSLAIDRAYPRGEQFF. Full variable domain (missing parts from reference TRBV7-6 and TRBJ2-1): GAGVSQSPRYKVTKRGQDVALRCDPISGHVSLYWYRQALGQGPEFLTYFNYEAQQDKSGLPNDRFSAERPEGSISTLTIQRTEQRDSAMYRCASSLAIDRAYPRGEQFFGPGTRLTVL.

This clonotype was seen ten or more times. This chain connects TRBV10-3 to TRBJ2-5; 8 nucleotides line up with TRBD2. Germline V gene data show CDR1 as ENHRY and CDR2 as SYGVKD. The CDR3 is 17 amino acids. V trimming: 0 bases; J trimming: 5 bases; junction bases outside the gene matches: 11. The CDR3 bases are TGTGCCATCAGTGAGTCTGGCGGGGGGCCCTTCCAGGAGACCCAGTACTTC. It translates to CAISESGGGPFQETQYF.

The table lists this clonotype with many counts. The chain combines TRBV5-6 with TRBJ2-3; D is possibly TRBD2 (6 bases). CDR3 length: 15 amino acids. V was clipped by 7 bases and J by 1 base, with 16 bases between them. Germline loops: CDR1 SGHDT, CDR2 YYEEEE. CDR3 amino acids: CASSGGTRRTDTQYF. CDR3 DNA: TGTGCCAGCTCCGGTGGGACTCGTCGCACAGATACGCAGTATTTT.

This clonotype was counted many times. The chain is built from TRBV7-9 and TRBJ1-2; a possible D gene is TRBD1 (6 bases). The CDR3 contains 15 residues. The V end was cut by 5 bases, the J end by 4 bases, with 17 bases between. The germline CDR1 and CDR2 sequences are SEHNR and FQNEAQ (reference sequence). The CDR3 DNA sequence: TGTGCCAGCAGCCTCCCGGGACATAACTTCTATGGCTACACCTTC. Translated: CASSLPGHNFYGYTF.

This clonotype came up many times. One end of the junction varies from germline; a read error may be responsible. The chain is built from TRBV7-9 and TRBJ2-7; D is perhaps TRBD2 (6 bases). The CDR3 extends over 16 amino acids. CDR1 and CDR2 (germline): SEHNR, FQNEAQ (reference sequence). CDR3 sequence (DNA): TGTGCCAGCAGTTTAGCACCAGGGCCGGGGGTCTACGAGCAGTACTTC. Its protein is CASSLAPGPGVYEQYF.

This clonotype was counted many times. V gene TRBV6-5 combines with J gene TRBJ2-1; 9 positions agree with TRBD1. CDR1 MNHEY and CDR2 SVGAGI come from the germline V gene. The trim removed 10 bases at V and 6 bases at J, leaving 7 bases unmatched. The CDR3 is 13 residues long. DNA of the CDR3: TGTGCCACGAAGACAGGGGGGGGCAATGAGCAGTTCTTC. It specifies CATKTGGGNEQFF.

This clonotype was counted many times. The chain carries TRBV19 and TRBJ2-1; D may be TRBD2 (7 bases). Per germline, CDR1 LNHDA and CDR2 SQIVND (reference sequence). Trimming shortened V by 3 bases and J by 7 bases, and 19 bases separated the two germline ends. The CDR3 sequence is 16 residues long. CDR3 coding DNA: TGTGCCAGTAGTATGGGGGAATCGCGGGGGCGTAATGAGCAGTTCTTC. Translated, it gives CASSMGESRGRNEQFF.

The table lists this clonotype with many counts. V is TRBV29-1 and J is TRBJ2-5, with D maybe TRBD2 (5 bases). The V end was cut by 3 bases, the J end by 7 bases, with 15 bases between. Germline-derived CDR1 and CDR2 are SQVTM and ANQGSEA. The CDR3 sequence is 13 residues long. CDR3 sequence reads: CSVERTAEGTQYF. The CDR3 nucleotides are TGCAGCGTTGAGAGGACGGCAGAGGGGACCCAGTACTTC.

This clonotype was counted many times. The gene calls are TRBV6-1 and TRBJ2-1, with TRBD1 matching over 7 bases. CDR3 size: 13 residues. Per germline, CDR1 MNHNS and CDR2 SASEGT. The ends lost 6 bases at V and 5 bases at J; junction bases unmatched: 4. CDR3 residues: CASRGDRHNEQFF. The DNA for the CDR3 is TGTGCCAGCAGGGGGGACAGACACAATGAGCAGTTCTTC.

This clonotype has at least ten counts. The chain is built from TRBV6-6 and TRBJ2-7; maybe TRBD2 (5 bases). This CDR3 is built from 16 residues. V lost 0 bases and J lost 2, with 14 bases in between. Germline CDR1 MNHNY, CDR2 SVGAGI (reference sequence). CDR3 loop: CASSYSPGLPTYEQYF. In DNA, the CDR3 is TGTGCCAGCAGTTACTCCCCTGGACTCCCGACCTACGAGCAGTACTTC.

This clonotype occurred many times. This chain connects TRBV4-1 to TRBJ2-2; 10 nucleotides align to TRBD2. Germline lookup yields CDR1 MGHRA and CDR2 YSYEKL. With V trimmed by 5 bases and J by 5 bases, 5 bases remained unmatched. The CDR3 has 15 residues. The CDR3 region is CASSVSGGKTGELFF. The CDR3, as DNA: TGCGCCAGCAGCGTTAGCGGGGGGAAGACCGGGGAGCTGTTTTTT.

This clonotype was picked up many times. The rearrangement uses TRBV9 and TRBJ1-1; TRBD1 agrees at 10 bases. Germline CDR1 is SGDLS and CDR2 is YYNGEE. The junction had 10 bases not matched to a gene; V was cut back by 4 bases and J by 1 base. The CDR3 totals 17 residues. The CDR3 spells CASSRGDRGTKNTEAFF. In nucleotides, the CDR3 is TGTGCCAGCAGCCGGGGGGACAGGGGCACCAAGAACACTGAAGCTTTCTTT. The entire variable domain, with the rest obtained from reference TRBV9 and TRBJ1-1, is as follows: DSGVTQTPKHLITATGQRVTLRCSPRSGDLSVYWYQQSLDQGLQFLIQYYNGEERAKGNILERFSAQQFPDLHSELNLSSLELGDSALYFCASSRGDRGTKNTEAFFGQGTRLTVV.

This chain connects TRBV5-1 to TRBJ1-4; possible D gene TRBD1, 6 bases. From germline, CDR1 is SGHRS and CDR2 YFSETQ. The CDR3 covers 15 residues. V was shortened by 4 bases and J by 0 bases, with 10 bases between the two germline ends. CDR3 residues: CASSIGTSTNEKLFF. CDR3 bases: TGCGCCAGCAGCATCGGGACATCAACTAATGAAAAACTGTTTTTT.

This chain uses TRBV7-9 with TRBJ2-5; D may be TRBD1 (6 bases). Deletions cut 0 bases from V and 2 bases from J, with 13 bases between. The V gene's germline CDR1 is SEHNR and CDR2 FQNEAQ (reference sequence). CDR3 length: 16 residues. The CDR3 spells CASSLAEDRIQETQYF. The CDR3 region has the DNA TGTGCCAGCAGCTTAGCTGAGGACAGAATACAAGAGACCCAGTACTTC.

This clonotype has ten or more counts. V gene TRBV11-2 combines with J gene TRBJ1-2, with D perhaps matching TRBD1 (5 bases). This CDR3 spans 15 amino acids. Trimming took off 0 bases at V and 5 bases at J, with 13 bases between the two ends. Per the germline V gene, CDR1 is SGHAT and CDR2 is FQNNGV. CDR3 DNA sequence: TGTGCCAGCAGCTTAGAAGTGGGGCCCTTATATGGCTACACCTTC. Protein product: CASSLEVGPLYGYTF.

This clonotype has at least ten counts. This rearrangement joins TRBV6-1 to TRBJ2-3, with TRBD2 matching 10 bases. CDR1 and CDR2 from the germline V gene are MNHNS and SASEGT. This CDR3 has 15 residues. Germline trimming cut 1 base from V and 4 bases from J; bases unmatched to any gene: 2. In DNA form, the CDR3 reads TGTGCCAGCAGTGAAGTCAGCGGGGGGGCAGATACGCAGTATTTT. It codes for CASSEVSGGADTQYF.

This clonotype showed up many times. The chain joins TRBV7-2 to TRBJ2-1, with D uncertain. Between the trimmed V and J ends, which lost 1 base and 2 bases, there was a span of 3 bases. Germline-derived CDR1 and CDR2 are SGHTA and FQGNSA. The CDR3 totals 13 residues. The CDR3 nucleotides are TGTGCCAGCAGCTTAGAGGCCTACAATGAGCAGTTCTTC. As protein: CASSLEAYNEQFF.

This clonotype was picked up a small number of times. The CDR3 nucleotides are TGTGCCATCAGTGAGTCGTTGGGGGGGAGCTACGAGCAGTACTTC. Amino acids: CAISESLGGSYEQYF. The V and J genes are TRBV10-3 and TRBJ2-7, with TRBD2 matching over 7 bases. CDR1 is ENHRY, CDR2 SYGVKD, per germline. The trim removed 0 bases at V and 3 bases at J, leaving 5 bases unmatched. This CDR3 has 15 residues.

This clonotype is labeled medium-sized. The CDR3 protein is CASSPWTNTGELFF. The CDR3 coding sequence is TGTGCCAGCAGCCCCTGGACCAACACCGGGGAGCTGTTTTTT. The chain employs TRBV7-9 and TRBJ2-2; no definite D call. Germline assignment: CDR1 SEHNR and CDR2 FQNEAQ (reference sequence). The CDR3 loop spans 14 amino acids. The V and J ends lost 5 bases and 2 bases respectively, with 9 bases between them.

This clonotype came up a few times. The chain is built from TRBV6-2 or TRBV6-3 and TRBJ2-7; D not certain. Trimming removed 2 bases at V and 1 base at J, with 3 bases between. This CDR3 has 12 residues. Germline CDR1 MNHEY, CDR2 SVGEGT. This CDR3 is CASSYRSYEQYF. CDR3 bases: TGTGCCAGCAGTTACCGATCCTACGAGCAGTACTTC.

This clonotype has ten or more counts. The chain carries TRBV19 and TRBJ2-5; D assignment may be TRBD1 or TRBD2 (5 bases each). The germline V gene encodes CDR1 LNHDA and CDR2 SQIVND (reference sequence). Trimming shortened V by 2 bases and J by 2 bases, and 9 bases separated the two germline ends. The CDR3 runs 14 residues. CDR3 coding DNA: TGTGCCAGTAGTATATCATGGGGGCAAGAGACCCAGTACTTC. Its translation: CASSISWGQETQYF.

This clonotype was observed at least ten times. J is TRBJ2-2 and V is TRBV30; TRBD1 matches at 8 bases. The CDR3 consists of 15 residues. CDR1 is GTSNPN, CDR2 SVGIG, per germline (reference sequence). The V segment lost 2 bases and the J segment 0 bases; nucleotides outside the gene matches: 2. The CDR3 DNA follows: TGTGCCTGGAGTACAGGGGGGACGAACACCGGGGAGCTGTTTTTT. This translates into CAWSTGGTNTGELFF. Full variable domain (outside the CDR3, taken from reference TRBV30 and TRBJ2-2): SQTIHQWPATLVQPVGSPLSLECTVEGTSNPNLYWYRQAAGRGLQLLFYSVGIGQISSEVPQNLSASRPQDRQFILSSKKLLLSDSGFYLCAWSTGGTNTGELFFGEGSRLTVL.